The 5 T cell receptor beta chains reported below all come from one sample, sequenced in a study of T cells in Graves' hyperthyroidism and ophthalmopathy. TCR beta CDR3 regions were amplified from RNA transcripts. First-round RT-PCR of the TCR CDR3 relied on the HTBI primer set. TCRdb fed the multiplex PCR reads into MiXCR, producing one record per CDR3 protein. The table lists roughly 570,000 distinct CDR3 sequences, about 15% of them singletons. The sequencing input was blood. These receptors were collected from a woman aged 25-40 years with Graves' hyperthyroidism.

This clonotype has just a few counts. The CDR3 nucleotides are TGCGCCAGCAGATCGACAGGGACCTACGAGCAGTACTTC. Translated, it gives CASRSTGTYEQYF. The chain couples TRBV5-1 to TRBJ2-7; the match to TRBD1 covers 7 bases. The CDR3 length is 13 residues. The germline gives CDR1 SGHRS, CDR2 YFSETQ. Unmatched junction bases numbered 4, after V lost 5 bases and J lost 2 bases.

V and J are TRBV15 and TRBJ2-4; D is ambiguous. This CDR3 has 15 amino acids. Germline V gene lookup returns CDR1 LNHNV and CDR2 YYDKDF (reference sequence). V dropped 0 bases and J dropped 3 bases, with 9 bases sitting between them. The CDR3 bases are TGTGCCACCAGCAGAGATAGGGAACTCAAAAACATTCAGTACTTC. It encodes CATSRDRELKNIQYF.

In this sample, this clonotype turned up a few times. This chain connects TRBV5-1 to TRBJ2-1; D is uncertain. The CDR3 is made up of 14 amino acids. V was shortened by 1 base and J by 7 bases, with 12 bases between the two germline ends. Germline assignment: CDR1 SGHRS and CDR2 YFSETQ. The DNA of the CDR3 is TGCGCCAGCAGCTTGTTGTCCATTGAAAATGAGCAGTTCTTC. The encoded protein is CASSLLSIENEQFF.

This clonotype was found many times. This chain connects TRBV7-8 to TRBJ1-1; TRBD1 aligns across 7 bases. Per the germline V gene, CDR1 is SGHVS and CDR2 is FQNEAQ. With 5 bases clipped from V and 3 bases from J, the junction kept 9 bases outside the gene matches. The CDR3 has 15 residues. For the CDR3, the DNA is TGTGCCAGCAGCCGAAGGACAGGCCGGGACACTGAAGCTTTCTTT. It yields the protein CASSRRTGRDTEAFF.

This clonotype came up a few times. This chain uses TRBV6-1 with TRBJ1-1, with a possible D match to TRBD1 (6 bases). Per the germline V gene, CDR1 is MNHNS and CDR2 is SASEGT. V lost 7 bases and J lost 3, with 21 bases in between. The CDR3 totals 16 residues. CDR3 loop: CASIRGLQGGYTEAFF. CDR3 nucleotide sequence: TGTGCCAGCATCCGGGGGTTACAGGGAGGCTACACTGAAGCTTTCTTT.